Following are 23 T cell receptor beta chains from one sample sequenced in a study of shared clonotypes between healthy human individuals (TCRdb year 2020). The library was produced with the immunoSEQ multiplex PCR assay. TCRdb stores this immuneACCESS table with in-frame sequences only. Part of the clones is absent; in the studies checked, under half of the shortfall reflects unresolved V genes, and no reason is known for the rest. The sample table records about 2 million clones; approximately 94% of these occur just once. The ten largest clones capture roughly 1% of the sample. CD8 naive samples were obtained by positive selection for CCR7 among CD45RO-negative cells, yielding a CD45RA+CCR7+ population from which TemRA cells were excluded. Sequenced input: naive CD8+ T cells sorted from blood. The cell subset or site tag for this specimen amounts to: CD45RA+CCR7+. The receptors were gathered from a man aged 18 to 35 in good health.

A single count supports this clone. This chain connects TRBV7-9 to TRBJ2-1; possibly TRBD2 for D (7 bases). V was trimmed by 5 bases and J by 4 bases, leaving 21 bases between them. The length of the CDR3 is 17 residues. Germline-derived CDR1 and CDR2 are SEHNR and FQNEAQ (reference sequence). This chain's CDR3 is CASSSRMASGQYNEQFF. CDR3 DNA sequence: TGTGCCAGCAGCAGTAGGATGGCTAGCGGACAGTACAATGAGCAGTTCTTC.

CDR3 sequence reads: CASSLGNREAFF. In nucleotides, the CDR3 is TGTGCCAGCAGCTTAGGTAACAGGGAAGCTTTCTTT. V gene TRBV7-9 combines with J gene TRBJ1-1, with D possibly TRBD1 on 5 matching bases. V gave up 1 base and J gave up 8 bases, with 8 bases separating them. The CDR3 length is 12 residues. Germline-derived CDR1 and CDR2 are SEHNR and FQNEAQ (reference sequence).

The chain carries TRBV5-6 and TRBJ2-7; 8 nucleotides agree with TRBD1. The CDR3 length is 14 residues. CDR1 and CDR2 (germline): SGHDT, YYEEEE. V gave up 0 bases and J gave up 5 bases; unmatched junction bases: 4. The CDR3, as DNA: TGTGCCAGCAGCTTGGCAGGGGGCGTACACGAGCAGTACTTC. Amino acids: CASSLAGGVHEQYF. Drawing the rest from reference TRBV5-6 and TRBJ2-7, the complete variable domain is DAGVTQSPTHLIKTRGQQVTLRCSPKSGHDTVSWYQQALGQGPQFIFQYYEEEERQRGNFPDRFSGHQFPNYSSELNVNALLLGDSALYLCASSLAGGVHEQYFGPGTRLTVT.

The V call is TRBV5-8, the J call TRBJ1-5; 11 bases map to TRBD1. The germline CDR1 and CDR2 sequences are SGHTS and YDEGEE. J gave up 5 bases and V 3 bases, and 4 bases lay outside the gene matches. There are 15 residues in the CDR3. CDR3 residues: CASSSGTGGYQPQHF. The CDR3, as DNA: TGTGCCAGCAGCTCAGGGACAGGGGGATATCAGCCCCAGCATTTT.

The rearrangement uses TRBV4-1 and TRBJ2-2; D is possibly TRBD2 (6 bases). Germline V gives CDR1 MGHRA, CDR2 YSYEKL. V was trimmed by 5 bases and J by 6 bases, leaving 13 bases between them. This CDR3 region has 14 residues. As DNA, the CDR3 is TGCGCCAGCAGCTTTCAGGGACTTCCCGGGGAGCTGTTTTTT. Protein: CASSFQGLPGELFF.

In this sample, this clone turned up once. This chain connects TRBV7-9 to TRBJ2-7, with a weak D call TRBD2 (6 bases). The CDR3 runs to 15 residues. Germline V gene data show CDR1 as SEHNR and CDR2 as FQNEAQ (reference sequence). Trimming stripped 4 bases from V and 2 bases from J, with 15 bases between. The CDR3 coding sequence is TGTGCCAGCAGCTCCCCGGGGGACGGAGCCTACGAGCAGTACTTC. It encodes CASSSPGDGAYEQYF.

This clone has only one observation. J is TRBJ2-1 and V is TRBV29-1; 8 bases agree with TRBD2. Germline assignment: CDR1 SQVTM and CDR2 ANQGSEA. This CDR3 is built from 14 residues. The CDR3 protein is CTLGASGQYNEQFF. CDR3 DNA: TGCACCTTGGGGGCTAGCGGGCAGTACAATGAGCAGTTCTTC.

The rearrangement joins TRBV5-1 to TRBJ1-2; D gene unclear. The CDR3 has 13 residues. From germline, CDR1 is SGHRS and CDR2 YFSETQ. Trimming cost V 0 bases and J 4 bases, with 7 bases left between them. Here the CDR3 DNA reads TGCGCCAGCAGCTTGGGTACAAGCTATGGCTACACCTTC. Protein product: CASSLGTSYGYTF. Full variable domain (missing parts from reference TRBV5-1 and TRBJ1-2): KAGVTQTPRYLIKTRGQQVTLSCSPISGHRSVSWYQQTPGQGLQFLFEYFSETQRNKGNFPGRFSGRQFSNSRSEMNVSTLELGDSALYLCASSLGTSYGYTFGSGTRLTVV.

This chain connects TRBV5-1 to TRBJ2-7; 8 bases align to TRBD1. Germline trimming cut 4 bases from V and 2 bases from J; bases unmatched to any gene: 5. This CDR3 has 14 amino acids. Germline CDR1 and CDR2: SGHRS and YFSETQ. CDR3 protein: CASSAGQGPYEQYF. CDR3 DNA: TGCGCCAGCAGCGCTGGACAGGGTCCCTACGAGCAGTACTTC.

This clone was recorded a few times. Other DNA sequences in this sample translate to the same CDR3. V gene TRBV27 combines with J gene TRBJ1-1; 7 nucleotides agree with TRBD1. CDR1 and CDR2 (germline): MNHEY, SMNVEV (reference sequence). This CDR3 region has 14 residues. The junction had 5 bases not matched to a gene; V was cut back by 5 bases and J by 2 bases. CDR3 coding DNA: TGTGCCAGCAGTCTCACAGGGGCCAACACTGAAGCTTTCTTT. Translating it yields CASSLTGANTEAFF.

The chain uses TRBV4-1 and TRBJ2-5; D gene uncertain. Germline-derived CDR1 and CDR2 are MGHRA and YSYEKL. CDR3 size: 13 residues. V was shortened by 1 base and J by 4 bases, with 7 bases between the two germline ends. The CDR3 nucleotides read TGCGCCAGCAGCCAAGTGTCAAGAGAGACCCAGTACTTC. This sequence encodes CASSQVSRETQYF.

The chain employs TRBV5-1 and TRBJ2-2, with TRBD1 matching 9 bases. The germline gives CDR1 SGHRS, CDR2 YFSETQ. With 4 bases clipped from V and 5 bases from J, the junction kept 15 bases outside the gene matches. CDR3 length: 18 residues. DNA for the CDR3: TGCGCCAGCAGCAGGGGTCCTCGGGACAGGGTGGATACCGGGGAGCTGTTTTTT. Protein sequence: CASSRGPRDRVDTGELFF.

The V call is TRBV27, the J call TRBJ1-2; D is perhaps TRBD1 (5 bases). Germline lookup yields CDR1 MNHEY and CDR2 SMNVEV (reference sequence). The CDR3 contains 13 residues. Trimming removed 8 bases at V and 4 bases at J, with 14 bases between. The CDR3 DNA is TGTGCCAGCGGTCCGGGGCGCGGCTATGGCTACACCTTC. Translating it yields CASGPGRGYGYTF.

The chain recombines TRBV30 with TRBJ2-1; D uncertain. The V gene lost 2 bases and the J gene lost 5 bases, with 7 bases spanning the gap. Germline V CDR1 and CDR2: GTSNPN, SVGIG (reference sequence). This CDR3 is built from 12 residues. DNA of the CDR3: TGTGCCTGGAGTCCCGGAAACAATGAGCAGTTCTTC. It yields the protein CAWSPGNNEQFF.

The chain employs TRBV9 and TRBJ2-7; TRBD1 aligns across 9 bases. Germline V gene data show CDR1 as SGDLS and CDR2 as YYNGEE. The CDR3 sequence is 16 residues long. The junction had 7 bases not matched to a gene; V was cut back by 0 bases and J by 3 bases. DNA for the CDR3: TGTGCCAGCAGCGTAGGCGAGGGGACAGGGCTCTACGAGCAGTACTTC. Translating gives CASSVGEGTGLYEQYF.

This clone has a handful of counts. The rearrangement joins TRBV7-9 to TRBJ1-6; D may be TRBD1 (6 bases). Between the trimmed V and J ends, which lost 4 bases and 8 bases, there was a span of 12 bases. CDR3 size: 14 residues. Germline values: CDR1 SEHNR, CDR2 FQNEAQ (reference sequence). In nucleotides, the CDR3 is TGTGCCAGCAGCTACGGGGGCAGCGATTCACCCCTCCACTTT. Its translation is CASSYGGSDSPLHF.

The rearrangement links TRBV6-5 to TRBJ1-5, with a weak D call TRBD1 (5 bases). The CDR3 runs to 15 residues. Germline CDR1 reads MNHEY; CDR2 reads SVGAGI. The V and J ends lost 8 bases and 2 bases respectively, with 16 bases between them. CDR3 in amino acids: CASPAGGGGNQPQHF. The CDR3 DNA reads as TGTGCCAGCCCCGCGGGGGGAGGGGGCAATCAGCCCCAGCATTTT.

CDR3 residues: CASSDTVGNEQFF. The CDR3 DNA reads as TGTGCCAGCAGTGATACCGTCGGCAATGAGCAGTTCTTC. This chain uses TRBV6-1 with TRBJ2-1; D gene unclear. The CDR3 has 13 amino acids. V shed 3 bases and J shed 6 bases, with 9 bases lying between them. Germline V gives CDR1 MNHNS, CDR2 SASEGT.

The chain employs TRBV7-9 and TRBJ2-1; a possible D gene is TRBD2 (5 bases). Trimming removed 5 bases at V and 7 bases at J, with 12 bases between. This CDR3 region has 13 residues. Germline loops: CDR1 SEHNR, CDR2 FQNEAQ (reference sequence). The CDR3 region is CASSPGLENEQFF. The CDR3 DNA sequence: TGTGCCAGCAGCCCCGGACTGGAAAATGAGCAGTTCTTC.

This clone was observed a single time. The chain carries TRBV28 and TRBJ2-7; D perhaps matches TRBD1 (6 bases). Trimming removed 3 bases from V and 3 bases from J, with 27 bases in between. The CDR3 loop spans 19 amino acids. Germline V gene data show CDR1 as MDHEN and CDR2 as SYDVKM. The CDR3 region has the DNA TGTGCCAGCAGTTTTTCCTATACCGGACAGACGCAACCGAGCTACGAGCAGTACTTC. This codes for CASSFSYTGQTQPSYEQYF. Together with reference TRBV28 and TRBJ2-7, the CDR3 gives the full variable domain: DVKVTQSSRYLVKRTGEKVFLECVQDMDHENMFWYRQDPGLGLRLIYFSYDVKMKEKGDIPEGYSVSREKKERFSLILESASTNQTSMYLCASSFSYTGQTQPSYEQYFGPGTRLTVT.

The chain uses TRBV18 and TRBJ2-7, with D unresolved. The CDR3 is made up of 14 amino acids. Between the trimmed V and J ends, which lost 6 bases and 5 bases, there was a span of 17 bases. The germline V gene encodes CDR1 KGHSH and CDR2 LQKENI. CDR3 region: CASSPPGPLDEQYF. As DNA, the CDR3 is TGTGCCAGCTCGCCCCCAGGTCCCCTGGACGAGCAGTACTTC.

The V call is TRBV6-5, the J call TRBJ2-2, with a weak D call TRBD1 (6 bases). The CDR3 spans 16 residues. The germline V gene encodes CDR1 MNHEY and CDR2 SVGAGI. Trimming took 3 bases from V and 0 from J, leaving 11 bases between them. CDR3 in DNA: TGTGCCAGCAGTTATGCCGGGACAACGAACACCGGGGAGCTGTTTTTT. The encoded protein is CASSYAGTTNTGELFF.

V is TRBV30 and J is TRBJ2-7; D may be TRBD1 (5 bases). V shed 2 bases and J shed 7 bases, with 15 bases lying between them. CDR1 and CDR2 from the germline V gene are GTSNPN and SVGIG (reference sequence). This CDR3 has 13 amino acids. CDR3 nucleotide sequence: TGTGCCTGGAGTAGGGGCAGGATGGGGGAGCAGTACTTC. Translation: CAWSRGRMGEQYF.